This passage covers 10 T cell receptor beta chains from one sample sequenced in a study of OX40 agonist ivuxolimab in advanced cancers. The data were produced by immunoSEQ multiplex PCR, yet TCRdb's version contains in-frame clones alone and is incomplete. The data contain approximately 89,000 clones, around 86% of them seen just once; the ten biggest clones take up about 0.33%. The source material was CD4+ or CD8+ T cells sorted from blood, sampled in a trial of the OX40 agonist ivuxolimab. The source of these receptors is an adult with an advanced solid tumor such as melanoma, head and neck, liver or kidney cancer.

This clone appeared a single time. The missing conserved phenylalanine or tryptophan at the end of this CDR3 makes a read error likely. No DNA is shown, since the ends of the CDR3 on it are uncertain; the CDR3 is the one TCRdb lists. The chain joins TRBV19 to TRBJ2-6; TRBD1, the table's D call, lacks a check against the DNA. Germline V lookup: CDR1 LNHDA, CDR2 SQIVND (reference sequence). From its first to its last residue, the CDR3 has 10 amino acids. This chain's CDR3 is CASRGTVLLV.

The V call is TRBV6-4, the J call TRBJ2-2; 7 bases are shared with TRBD1. The CDR3 runs to 14 residues. V lost 5 bases to trimming and J lost 5 bases; unmatched junction nucleotides: 5. Germline-derived CDR1 and CDR2 are MRHNA and SNTAGT. The CDR3 region is CASSTGVGTGELFF. CDR3 in DNA: TGTGCCAGCAGTACAGGGGTTGGAACCGGGGAGCTGTTTTTT.

CDR3 sequence: CASTGWGNTEAFF. In DNA form, the CDR3 reads TGTGCCAGCACCGGATGGGGAAACACTGAAGCTTTCTTT. The genes are TRBV6-6 and TRBJ1-1; no clear D gene. The length of the CDR3 is 13 residues. Trimming removed 7 bases at V and 2 bases at J, with 11 bases between. The germline CDR1 and CDR2 sequences are MNHNY and SVGAGI (reference sequence).

CDR3 region: CASSTGPSEAFF. The DNA of the CDR3 is TGTGCCAGCAGTACAGGTCCCTCTGAAGCTTTCTTT. This chain uses TRBV27 with TRBJ1-1, with a tentative D call TRBD1 (5 bases). Per the germline V gene, CDR1 is MNHEY and CDR2 is SMNVEV (reference sequence). V lost 5 bases and J lost 6, with 10 bases in between. The CDR3 is 12 amino acids.

The chain links TRBV9 to TRBJ1-6, with 7 bases lining up with TRBD1. This CDR3 region has 14 residues. V was pared by 4 bases and J by 8 bases, with 6 bases of the junction left unmatched. Germline assignment: CDR1 SGDLS and CDR2 YYNGEE. The CDR3 DNA sequence: TGTGCCAGCAGCATTACAGGGGTGGATTCACCCCTCCACTTT. Residues: CASSITGVDSPLHF.

CDR3 sequence: CASSSPKTLTGGGAYEQYF. The DNA of the CDR3 is TGCGCCAGCAGCTCACCGAAAACTCTCACTGGCGGGGGGGCCTACGAGCAGTACTTC. The V gene is TRBV5-1, the J gene TRBJ2-7; TRBD2 agrees at 9 bases. V lost 3 bases, J lost 2 bases, and 18 bases stayed unmatched. Germline CDR1 is SGHRS and CDR2 is YFSETQ. The CDR3 has 19 residues.

The chain joins TRBV6-5 to TRBJ2-7; 8 bases align to TRBD1. The length of the CDR3 is 11 residues. J was trimmed by 6 bases and V by 8 bases; bases with no gene match: 3. CDR1 is MNHEY and CDR2 is SVGAGI in the germline V gene. The CDR3 loop is CASQGAFEQYF. In DNA, the CDR3 is TGTGCCAGCCAGGGGGCCTTCGAGCAGTACTTC.

The chain employs TRBV7-9 and TRBJ2-7, with a tentative D call TRBD1 (6 bases). Germline lookup yields CDR1 SEHNR and CDR2 FQNEAQ (reference sequence). The V gene lost 5 bases and the J gene lost 2 bases, with 13 bases spanning the gap. This CDR3 comprises 14 residues. In DNA, the CDR3 is TGTGCCAGCAGCAGACAGGTTTATACCTACGAGCAGTACTTC. Translating gives CASSRQVYTYEQYF.

The chain has TRBV23-1 and TRBJ2-5; TRBD1 matches at 8 bases. TRBV23-1 is an open reading frame whose function is uncertain. The CDR3 totals 15 residues. The CDR3 DNA sequence: TGCCCGGGGAGACGCAGGGGGCCCCTGGGAGAGACCCAGTACTTC. Its protein is CPGRRRGPLGETQYF.

J is TRBJ2-7 and V is TRBV5-1; D is undetermined. CDR1 is SGHRS, CDR2 YFSETQ, per germline. The V and J ends lost 2 bases and 5 bases respectively, with 14 bases between them. The CDR3 contains 14 residues. The CDR3 sequence: CASSLGSSSDEQYF. CDR3 DNA: TGCGCCAGCAGCTTAGGGTCAAGCTCGGACGAGCAGTACTTC.